Described below is a single T cell receptor (beta chain) sequence and its context. This entry is derived from a study of blood T cell repertoires in COVID-19. Study-wide context: The cDNA or gDNA used as material had been derived from T cells, B-cell-depleted T cells, or PBMCs.

Between the trimmed V and J ends, which lost 0 bases and 3 bases, there was a span of 15 bases. Looked up from germline, CDR1 is SGHRS and CDR2 is YFSETQ. The CDR3 length is 17 residues. Donors were grouped by their self-reported clinical history. Two negative PCRs, clearance, or symptom resolution had been documented for recovered Cohort 3 donors. Original processing methods: Cell counts per sample came from amplifying reference gene primers. The repertoire was sequenced with immunoSEQ multiplex PCR; TCRdb's copy has only in-frame clones and lacks some. V and J calls and clone size are those listed in that table; D and trimming were worked out from the DNA. The table lists about 250,000 clones, 86% of them singletons.

Sequencing used PBMCs or T cells enriched from blood (not recorded which). The rearrangement links TRBV5-1 to TRBJ2-2; D possibly corresponds to TRBD2 (7 bases). This clonotype was sampled from a man aged 35 to 55 who had recovered from COVID-19. In nucleotides, the CDR3 is TGCGCCAGCAGCTTGGGGATTGCGGGGGCCTACACCGGGGAGCTGTTTTTT. It encodes CASSLGIAGAYTGELFF.